The 7 T cell receptor beta chains below come from one sample, sequenced in a study of cytomegalovirus exposure and HLA in healthy donors. Use of 60 Vbeta and 13 Jbeta primers characterized the PCR. TCRdb's copy holds only in-frame clones and misses some; the assay was immunoSEQ multiplex PCR. The sample contains about 120,000 clones, around 74% of which appear only once. The sequencing sample was made of PBMCs. These receptor sequences come from a woman under 30 in good health and CMV-seronegative.

The chain combines TRBV6-6 with TRBJ2-3; TRBD1 aligns across 7 bases. CDR1 is MNHNY, CDR2 SVGAGI, per germline (reference sequence). The junction had 6 bases not matched to a gene; V was cut back by 5 bases and J by 1 base. The CDR3 spans 15 residues. CDR3 nucleotides: TGTGCCAGCAGTGAGGGACAGACCCGCACAGATACGCAGTATTTT. It is translated as CASSEGQTRTDTQYF.

The chain is built from TRBV6-5 and TRBJ1-5, with no clear D. The CDR3 spans 13 residues. The V gene lost 5 bases and the J gene lost 6 bases, with 11 bases spanning the gap. Germline V gives CDR1 MNHEY, CDR2 SVGAGI. Here the CDR3 reads CASSTGDPQPQHF. CDR3 bases: TGTGCCAGCAGTACCGGAGACCCTCAGCCCCAGCATTTT.

Points on this clone: The identical CDR3 is also encoded by other nucleotide sequences in the sample. The chain employs TRBV18 and TRBJ1-5, with a possible D match to TRBD1 (6 bases). Germline values: CDR1 KGHSH, CDR2 LQKENI. V was shortened by 6 bases and J by 4 bases, with 10 bases between the two germline ends. The CDR3 totals 13 residues. The CDR3 spells CASSPDRNQPQHF. In nucleotides, the CDR3 is TGTGCCAGCTCCCCTGACAGGAATCAGCCCCAGCATTTT.

This rearrangement joins TRBV29-1 to TRBJ2-5; 8 bases are a match to TRBD1. The DNA end lines up better with TRBJ2-7; the J call may be wrong. CDR1 SQVTM and CDR2 ANQGSEA come from the germline V gene. There are 14 residues in the CDR3. The CDR3 loop is CSVVAQGALHEQYF. CDR3 nucleotides: TGCAGCGTTGTAGCCCAGGGGGCATTGCACGAGCAGTACTTC.

J is TRBJ1-6 and V is TRBV5-1, with TRBD1 matching 7 bases. The CDR3 runs 13 residues. V shed 1 base, J shed 8 bases, and the junction held 0 bases outside the gene matches. The germline V gene encodes CDR1 SGHRS and CDR2 YFSETQ. CDR3 sequence (DNA): TGCGCCAGCAGCTTGACAGGGGATTCACCCCTCCACTTT. Encoded protein: CASSLTGDSPLHF.

The chain uses TRBV28 and TRBJ1-2; tentatively, D is TRBD1 (5 bases). Germline values: CDR1 MDHEN, CDR2 SYDVKM. Trimming left V 2 bases short and J 4 bases short, with 8 bases between. The CDR3 has 13 amino acids. The CDR3 loop reads CASSLNRRYGYTF. CDR3 sequence (DNA): TGTGCCAGCAGTTTAAACAGGCGCTATGGCTACACCTTC.

V usage is TRBV6-5 and J usage is TRBJ2-7; D is perhaps TRBD2 (6 bases). CDR1 is MNHEY and CDR2 is SVGAGI in the germline V gene. V was cut by 2 bases and J by 3 bases, with 14 bases left in between. The CDR3 sequence is 15 residues long. The CDR3 bases are TGTGCCAGCAGTTACACCCGACTAGGTAGCTACGAGCAGTACTTC. Translation: CASSYTRLGSYEQYF.